This T cell receptor beta chain was retrieved from a study of T cells after yellow fever vaccination. Study outcomes and limitations: Contamination of FACS-sorted repertoires by abundant clonotypes from the bulk population could occur. The booster saw the reappearance of most primary-vaccination clones (roughly 95% CD4, almost 90% CD8). The study found a weaker secondary response that peaked faster, day 5 versus 15.

This clonotype has ten or more counts. What it binds is unknown. The study made its TCR cDNA through 5'RACE template switching. That step introduced a universal primer site along with UMIs. TCRdb re-called the 5' RACE reads with MiXCR, one entry per CDR3 protein. The sample yields approximately 110,000 distinct CDR3 sequences, around 8% seen once. Germline V gives CDR1 SGHVS, CDR2 FQNEAQ. The CDR3 sequence is 15 residues long. V was clipped by 1 base and J by 6 bases, with 13 bases between them. This sample comprised CD8+ T cells sorted from PBMCs, obtained 45 days after the yellow fever booster vaccination. The chain joins TRBV7-8 to TRBJ1-5; D not resolved. This clonotype was sampled from a man aged 25 to 40 who received the YFV17D yellow fever vaccine. CDR3 loop: CASSLGQMSSQPQHF. The DNA of the CDR3 is TGTGCCAGCAGCTTAGGGCAGATGTCAAGTCAGCCCCAGCATTTT.